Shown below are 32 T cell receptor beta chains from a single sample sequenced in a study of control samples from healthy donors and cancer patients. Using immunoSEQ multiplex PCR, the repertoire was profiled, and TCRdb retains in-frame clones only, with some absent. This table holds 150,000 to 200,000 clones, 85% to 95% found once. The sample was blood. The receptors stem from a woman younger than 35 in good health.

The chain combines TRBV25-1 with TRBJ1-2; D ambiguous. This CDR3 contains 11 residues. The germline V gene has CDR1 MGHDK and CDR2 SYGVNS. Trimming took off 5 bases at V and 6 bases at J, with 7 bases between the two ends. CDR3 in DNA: TGTGCCAGCAGTCGAGGGAATGGCTACACCTTC. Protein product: CASSRGNGYTF.

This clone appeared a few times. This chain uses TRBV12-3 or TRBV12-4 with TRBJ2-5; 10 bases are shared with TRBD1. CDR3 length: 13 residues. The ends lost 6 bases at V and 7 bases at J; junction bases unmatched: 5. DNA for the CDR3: TGTGCCAGCAGCCCGGGACAGGGGAGGACCCAGTACTTC. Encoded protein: CASSPGQGRTQYF.

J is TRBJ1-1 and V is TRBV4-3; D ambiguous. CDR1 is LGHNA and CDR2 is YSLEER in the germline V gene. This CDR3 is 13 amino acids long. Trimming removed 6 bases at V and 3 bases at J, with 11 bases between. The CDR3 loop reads CASSTKGYTEAFF. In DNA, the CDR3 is TGCGCCAGCAGTACAAAAGGGTACACTGAAGCTTTCTTT.

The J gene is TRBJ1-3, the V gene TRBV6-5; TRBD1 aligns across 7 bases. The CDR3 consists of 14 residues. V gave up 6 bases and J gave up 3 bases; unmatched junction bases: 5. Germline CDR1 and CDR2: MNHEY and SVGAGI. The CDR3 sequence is CASSRGQRGNTIYF. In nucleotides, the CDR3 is TGTGCCAGCAGCCGGGGACAGCGTGGAAACACCATATATTTT.

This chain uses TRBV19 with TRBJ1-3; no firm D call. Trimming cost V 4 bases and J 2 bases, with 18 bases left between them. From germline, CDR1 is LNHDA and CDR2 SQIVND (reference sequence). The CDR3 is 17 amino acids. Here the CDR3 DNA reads TGTGCCAGTAGTACCTCGGGAGGAGGGCGGACTGGAAACACCATATATTTT. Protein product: CASSTSGGGRTGNTIYF.

The CDR3 coding sequence is TGTGCCAGCAGCTTATCTTTCGAGACTAGCGGGAGAGAGACCCAGTACTTC. Translation gives CASSLSFETSGRETQYF. V gene TRBV11-2 combines with J gene TRBJ2-5, with 12 nucleotides matching TRBD2. The germline V gene encodes CDR1 SGHAT and CDR2 FQNNGV. The CDR3 covers 17 residues. The trim removed 2 bases at V and 4 bases at J, leaving 8 bases unmatched.

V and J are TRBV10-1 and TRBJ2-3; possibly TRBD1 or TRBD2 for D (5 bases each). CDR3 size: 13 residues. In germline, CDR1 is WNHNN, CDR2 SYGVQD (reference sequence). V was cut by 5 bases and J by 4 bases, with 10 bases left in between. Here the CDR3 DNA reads TGCGCCAGCAGTATCGGGGCCGCAGATACGCAGTATTTT. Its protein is CASSIGAADTQYF.

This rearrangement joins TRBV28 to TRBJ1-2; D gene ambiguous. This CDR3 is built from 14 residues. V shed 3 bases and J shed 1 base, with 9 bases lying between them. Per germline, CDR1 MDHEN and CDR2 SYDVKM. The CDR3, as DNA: TGTGCCAGCAGTTTGACCGGGATTAACTATGGCTACACCTTC. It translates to CASSLTGINYGYTF.

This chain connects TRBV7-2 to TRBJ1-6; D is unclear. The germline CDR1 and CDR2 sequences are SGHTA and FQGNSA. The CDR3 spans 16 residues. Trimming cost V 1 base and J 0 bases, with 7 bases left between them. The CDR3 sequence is CASSLGGSSYNSPLHF. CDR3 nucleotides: TGTGCCAGCAGCTTAGGTGGGAGCTCCTATAATTCACCCCTCCACTTT.

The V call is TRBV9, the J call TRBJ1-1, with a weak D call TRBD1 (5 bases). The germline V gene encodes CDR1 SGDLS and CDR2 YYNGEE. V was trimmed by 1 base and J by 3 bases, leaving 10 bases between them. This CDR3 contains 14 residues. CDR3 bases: TGTGCCAGCAGCGTAAGGGGCTATGACACTGAAGCTTTCTTT. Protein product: CASSVRGYDTEAFF.

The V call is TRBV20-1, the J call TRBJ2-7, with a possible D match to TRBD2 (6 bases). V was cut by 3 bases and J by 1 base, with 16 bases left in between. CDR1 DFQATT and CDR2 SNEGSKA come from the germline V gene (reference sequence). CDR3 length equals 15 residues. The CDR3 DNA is TGCAGTGCTAGTCGTGGCGGGACGGGTTCCTACGAGCAGTACTTC. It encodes CSASRGGTGSYEQYF.

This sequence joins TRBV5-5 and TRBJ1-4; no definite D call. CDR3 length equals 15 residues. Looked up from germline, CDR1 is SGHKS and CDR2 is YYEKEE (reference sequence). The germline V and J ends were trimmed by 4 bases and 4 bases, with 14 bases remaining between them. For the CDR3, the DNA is TGTGCCAGCAGCCTAGACCCGAATTTTAATGAAAAACTGTTTTTT. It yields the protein CASSLDPNFNEKLFF.

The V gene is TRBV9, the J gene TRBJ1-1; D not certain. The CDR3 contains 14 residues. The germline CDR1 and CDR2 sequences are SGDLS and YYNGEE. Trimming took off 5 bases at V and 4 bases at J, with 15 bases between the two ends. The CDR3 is CASSLADGVTEAFF. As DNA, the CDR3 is TGTGCCAGCAGTTTGGCCGACGGAGTCACTGAAGCTTTCTTT.

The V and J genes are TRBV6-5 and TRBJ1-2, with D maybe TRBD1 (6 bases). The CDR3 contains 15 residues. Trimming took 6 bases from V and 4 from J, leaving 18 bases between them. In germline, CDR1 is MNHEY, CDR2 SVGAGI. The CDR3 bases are TGTGCCAGCAGCCTTAATAGGTTAGGGGGCTATGGCTACACCTTC. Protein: CASSLNRLGGYGYTF.

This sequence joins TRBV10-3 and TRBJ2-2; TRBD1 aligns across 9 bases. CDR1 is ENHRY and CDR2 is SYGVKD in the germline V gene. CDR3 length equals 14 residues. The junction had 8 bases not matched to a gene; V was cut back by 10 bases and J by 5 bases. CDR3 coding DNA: TGTGCCACAACGGGACAGGGAGAAACCGGGGAGCTGTTTTTT. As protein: CATTGQGETGELFF.

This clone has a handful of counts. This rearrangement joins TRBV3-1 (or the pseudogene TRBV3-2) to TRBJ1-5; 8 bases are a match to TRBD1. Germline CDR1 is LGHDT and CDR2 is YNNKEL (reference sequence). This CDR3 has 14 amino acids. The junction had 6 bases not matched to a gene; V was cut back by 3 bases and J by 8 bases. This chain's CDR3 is CASSQRQGREPQHF. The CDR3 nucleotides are TGTGCCAGCAGCCAGAGACAGGGGCGGGAGCCCCAGCATTTT.

The DNA of the CDR3 is TGTGCCAGCAGCCGAGACGGAAGCAATCAGCCCCAGCATTTT. Amino acids: CASSRDGSNQPQHF. The rearrangement joins TRBV7-8 to TRBJ1-5; D uncertain. This CDR3 has 14 amino acids. Germline CDR1 is SGHVS and CDR2 is FQNEAQ. The V end was cut by 5 bases, the J end by 1 base, with 9 bases between.

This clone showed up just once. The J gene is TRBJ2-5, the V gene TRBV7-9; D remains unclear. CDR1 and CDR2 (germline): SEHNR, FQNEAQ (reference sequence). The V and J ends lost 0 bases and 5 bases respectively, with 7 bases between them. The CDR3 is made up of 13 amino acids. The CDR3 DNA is TGTGCCAGCAGCTTAGCCGGGTGGGAGACCCAGTACTTC. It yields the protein CASSLAGWETQYF.

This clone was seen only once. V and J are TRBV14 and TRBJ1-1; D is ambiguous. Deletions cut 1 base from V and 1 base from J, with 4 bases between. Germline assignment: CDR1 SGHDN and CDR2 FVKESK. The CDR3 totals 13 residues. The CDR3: CASSQAPNTEAFF. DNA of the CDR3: TGTGCCAGCAGCCAAGCACCGAACACTGAAGCTTTCTTT.

CDR3 in amino acids: CSVSGGMNTEAFF. CDR3 in DNA: TGCAGCGTTTCAGGAGGGATGAACACTGAAGCTTTCTTT. V gene TRBV29-1 combines with J gene TRBJ1-1; D remains ambiguous. V was trimmed by 5 bases and J by 0 bases, leaving 10 bases between them. CDR1 and CDR2 (germline): SQVTM, ANQGSEA. The CDR3 extends over 13 amino acids.

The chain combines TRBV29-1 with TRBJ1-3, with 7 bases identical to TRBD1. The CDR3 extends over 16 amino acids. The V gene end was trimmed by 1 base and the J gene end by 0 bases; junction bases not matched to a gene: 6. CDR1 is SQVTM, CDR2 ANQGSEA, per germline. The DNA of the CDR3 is TGCAGCGTTGAAGGCCACAGGGGAAGCTCTGGAAACACCATATATTTT. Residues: CSVEGHRGSSGNTIYF. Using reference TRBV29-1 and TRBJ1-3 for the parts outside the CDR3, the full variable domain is SAVISQKPSRDICQRGTSLTIQCQVDSQVTMMFWYRQQPGQSLTLIATANQGSEATYESGFVIDKFPISRPNLTFSTLTVSNMSPEDSSIYLCSVEGHRGSSGNTIYFGEGSWLTVV.

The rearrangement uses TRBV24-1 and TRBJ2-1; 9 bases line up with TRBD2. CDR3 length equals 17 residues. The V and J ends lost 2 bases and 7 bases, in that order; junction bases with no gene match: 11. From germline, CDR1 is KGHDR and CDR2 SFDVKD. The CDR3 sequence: CATSDSSWDSGSNEQFF. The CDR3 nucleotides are TGTGCCACCAGTGATTCTTCCTGGGATAGCGGGAGTAATGAGCAGTTCTTC.

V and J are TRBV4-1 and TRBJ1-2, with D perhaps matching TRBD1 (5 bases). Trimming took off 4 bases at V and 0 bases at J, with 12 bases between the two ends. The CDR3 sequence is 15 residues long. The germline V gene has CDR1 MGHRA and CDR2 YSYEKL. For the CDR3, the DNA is TGCGCCAGCAGCCCGACGGGCAGGGCTAACTATGGCTACACCTTC. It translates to CASSPTGRANYGYTF.

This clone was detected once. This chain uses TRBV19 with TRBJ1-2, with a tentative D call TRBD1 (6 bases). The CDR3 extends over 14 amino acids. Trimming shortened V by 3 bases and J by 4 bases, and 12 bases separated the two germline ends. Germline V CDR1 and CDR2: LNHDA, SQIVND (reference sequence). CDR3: CASSIEGDFYGYTF. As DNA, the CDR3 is TGTGCCAGTAGTATCGAGGGGGACTTCTATGGCTACACCTTC.

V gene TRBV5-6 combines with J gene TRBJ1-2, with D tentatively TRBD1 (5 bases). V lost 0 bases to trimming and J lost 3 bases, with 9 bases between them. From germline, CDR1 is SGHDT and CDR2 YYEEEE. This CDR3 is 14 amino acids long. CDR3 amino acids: CASSLAQVYYGYTF. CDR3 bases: TGTGCCAGCAGCTTGGCACAGGTCTACTATGGCTACACCTTC. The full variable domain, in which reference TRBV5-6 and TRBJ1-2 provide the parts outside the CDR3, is DAGVTQSPTHLIKTRGQQVTLRCSPKSGHDTVSWYQQALGQGPQFIFQYYEEEERQRGNFPDRFSGHQFPNYSSELNVNALLLGDSALYLCASSLAQVYYGYTFGSGTRLTVV.

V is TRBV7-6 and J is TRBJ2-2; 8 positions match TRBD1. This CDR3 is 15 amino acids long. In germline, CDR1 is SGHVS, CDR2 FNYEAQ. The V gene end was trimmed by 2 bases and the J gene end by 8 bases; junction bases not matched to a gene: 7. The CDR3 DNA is TGTGCCAGCAGCTTACAGGACAGGGCAGGAGGGGAGCTGTTTTTT. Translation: CASSLQDRAGGELFF.

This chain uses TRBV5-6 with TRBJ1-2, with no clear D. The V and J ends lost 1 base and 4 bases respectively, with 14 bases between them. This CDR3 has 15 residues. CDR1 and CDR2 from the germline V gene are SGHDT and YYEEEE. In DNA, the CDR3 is TGTGCCAGCAGCTTGTATGGCAACGGAATCTATGGCTACACCTTC. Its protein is CASSLYGNGIYGYTF.

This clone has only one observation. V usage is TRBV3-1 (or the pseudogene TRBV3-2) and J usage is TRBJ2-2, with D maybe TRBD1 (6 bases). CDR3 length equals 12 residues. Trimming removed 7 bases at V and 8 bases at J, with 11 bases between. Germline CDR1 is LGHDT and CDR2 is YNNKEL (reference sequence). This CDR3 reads CASNTGPGELFF. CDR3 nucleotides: TGTGCCAGCAACACAGGGCCGGGGGAGCTGTTTTTT.

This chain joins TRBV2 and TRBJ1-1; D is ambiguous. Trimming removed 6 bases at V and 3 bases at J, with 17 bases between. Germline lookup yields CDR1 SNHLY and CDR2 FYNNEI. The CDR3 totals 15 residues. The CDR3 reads CASRPTRRPDTEAFF. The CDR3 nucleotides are TGTGCCAGCAGGCCGACAAGGAGGCCCGACACTGAAGCTTTCTTT.

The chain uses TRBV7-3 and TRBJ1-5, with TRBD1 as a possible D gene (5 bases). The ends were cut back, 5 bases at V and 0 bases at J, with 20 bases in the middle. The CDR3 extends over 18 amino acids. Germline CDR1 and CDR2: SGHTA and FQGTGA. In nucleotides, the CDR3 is TGTGCCAGCAGCCCTTTGAGGGAGGGGCCTTATAGCAATCAGCCCCAGCATTTT. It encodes CASSPLREGPYSNQPQHF.

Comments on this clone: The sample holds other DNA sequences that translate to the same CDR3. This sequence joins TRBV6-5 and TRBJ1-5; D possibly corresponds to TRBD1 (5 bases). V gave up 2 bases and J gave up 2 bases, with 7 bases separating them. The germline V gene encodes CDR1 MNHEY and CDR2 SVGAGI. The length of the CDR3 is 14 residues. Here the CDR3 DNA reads TGTGCCAGCAGTTACCGAGGGGGCAATCAGCCCCAGCATTTT. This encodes CASSYRGGNQPQHF.

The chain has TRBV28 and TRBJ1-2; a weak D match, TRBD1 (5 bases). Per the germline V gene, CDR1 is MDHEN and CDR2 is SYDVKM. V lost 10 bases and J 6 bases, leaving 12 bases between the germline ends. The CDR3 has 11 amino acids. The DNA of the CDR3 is TGTGCCACCCGTCGGGGGGATGGCTACACCTTC. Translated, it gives CATRRGDGYTF.